This T cell receptor (beta chain) was profiled in a study of cytomegalovirus exposure and HLA in healthy donors. Germline values: CDR1 KGHSH, CDR2 LQKENI. The length of the CDR3 is 15 residues. Losses at the gene ends were 5 bases for V and 7 bases for J; bases not matched to a gene: 10. PCR primers comprised 60 Vbeta and 13 Jbeta primers. The method was immunoSEQ multiplex PCR; TCRdb's version includes in-frame clones alone and lacks a portion of them. Of about 130,000 clones in the sample, more than 65% were seen once. The sequenced material came from PBMCs. This receptor was taken from a man between 50 and 59 years old in good health and CMV-seronegative. This chain connects TRBV18 to TRBJ1-5, with 8 bases aligning to TRBD1. The CDR3 sequence is CASSKGQGKEQPQHF. CDR3 DNA: TGTGCCAGCTCAAAAGGACAGGGAAAAGAACAGCCCCAGCATTTT.